One sample yielded the 29 T cell receptor beta chains listed below, sequenced in a study of early T cells in non-severe SARS-CoV-2 infection. TCRdb re-derived calls from the 5' RACE reads in MiXCR, one entry per CDR3 protein. Among about 70,000 distinct CDR3 sequences listed, roughly 4.8% were seen once. Sequencing was performed on whole blood, taken at baseline. These receptors originate from an adult who was a healthcare worker with PCR-confirmed SARS-CoV-2 infection or an uninfected control (not recorded which). The donor label of this sample is uncertain.

V gene TRBV10-1 combines with J gene TRBJ1-1; D is possibly TRBD1 (6 bases). Germline V gene sequence: CDR1 WNHNN, CDR2 SYGVQD (reference sequence). V was clipped by 7 bases and J by 4 bases, with 16 bases between them. The CDR3 covers 14 residues. This CDR3 reads CASKKTQGSTEAFF. CDR3 nucleotide sequence: TGCGCCAGCAAAAAAACACAGGGAAGCACTGAAGCTTTCTTT.

The chain joins TRBV6-5 to TRBJ1-6; no reliable D call. CDR3 length equals 14 residues. Germline values: CDR1 MNHEY, CDR2 SVGAGI. The V gene lost 8 bases and the J gene lost 7 bases, with 15 bases spanning the gap. DNA for the CDR3: TGTGCCAGCGGGAGGAGGACGGGGAATTCACCCCTCCACTTT. It encodes CASGRRTGNSPLHF.

This clonotype has a handful of counts. The chain combines TRBV6-1 with TRBJ1-1, with D possibly matching TRBD1 (5 bases). Germline CDR1 MNHNS, CDR2 SASEGT. Between the trimmed V and J ends, which lost 3 bases and 7 bases, there was a span of 9 bases. This CDR3 contains 12 residues. CDR3 loop: CASSEGGFEAFF. The DNA of the CDR3 is TGTGCCAGCAGTGAGGGGGGATTTGAAGCTTTCTTT.

J is TRBJ2-3 and V is TRBV19; no reliable D call. Trimming removed 2 bases from V and 0 bases from J, with 6 bases in between. Germline values: CDR1 LNHDA, CDR2 SQIVND (reference sequence). This CDR3 is built from 14 residues. The DNA for the CDR3 is TGTGCCAGTAGTATAATGGCTAGCACAGATACGCAGTATTTT. It specifies CASSIMASTDTQYF.

This sequence joins TRBV18 and TRBJ1-2; no reliable D call. The CDR3 length is 16 residues. In germline, CDR1 is KGHSH, CDR2 LQKENI. Trimming pared 5 bases from V and 0 bases from J, leaving 16 bases between. The CDR3 DNA sequence: TGTGCCAGCTCATCACTCTCGACGGCAGCTAACTATGGCTACACCTTC. Protein: CASSSLSTAANYGYTF.

The V gene is TRBV9, the J gene TRBJ2-7; 7 bases agree with TRBD2. The germline V gene encodes CDR1 SGDLS and CDR2 YYNGEE. The CDR3 covers 14 residues. V dropped 3 bases and J dropped 2; count of bases not matched to a gene: 5. CDR3: CASSDQAGPYEQYF. In DNA, the CDR3 is TGTGCCAGCAGCGATCAAGCGGGGCCCTACGAGCAGTACTTC.

This clonotype was seen a few times. The rearrangement joins TRBV6-6 to TRBJ1-2; the D gene is possibly TRBD1 (6 bases). The CDR3 is 14 residues long. V lost 6 bases and J 4 bases, leaving 15 bases between the germline ends. CDR1 and CDR2 from the germline V gene are MNHNY and SVGAGI (reference sequence). Here the CDR3 reads CASRSGTFTYGYTF. For the CDR3, the DNA is TGTGCCAGCAGGTCCGGGACATTCACCTATGGCTACACCTTC.

This clonotype was seen more than once but under ten times. V and J are TRBV5-1 and TRBJ2-7; D not resolved. Deletions cut 5 bases from V and 3 bases from J, with 9 bases between. Germline CDR1 SGHRS, CDR2 YFSETQ. This CDR3 is built from 12 residues. The CDR3 spells CASRSGYYEQYF. In DNA, the CDR3 is TGCGCCAGCAGATCGGGTTACTACGAGCAGTACTTC.

This clonotype was observed many times. At one end the junction does not follow the germline gene, possibly because of a read error. The chain links TRBV7-7 to TRBJ2-7, with a possible D match to TRBD2 (6 bases). CDR3 size: 13 residues. Germline-derived CDR1 and CDR2 are SSHAT and FNYEAQ (reference sequence). The CDR3 sequence is CASSLVEGHEQYF. The CDR3, as DNA: TGTGCTAGCAGCTTAGTGGAGGGCCACGAGCAGTACTTC. The whole variable domain, remainder taken from reference TRBV7-7 and TRBJ2-7, is GAGVSQSPRYKVTKRGQDVTLRCDPISSHATLYWYQQALGQGPEFLTYFNYEAQPDKSGLPSDRFSAERPEGSISTLTIQRTEQRDSAMYRCASSLVEGHEQYFGPGTRLTVT.

This clonotype was seen ten or more times. This chain joins TRBV29-1 and TRBJ2-7; D is undetermined. The CDR3 has 13 amino acids. The V end lost 2 bases, the J end lost 9 bases, and 17 bases lay between the germline ends. CDR1 SQVTM and CDR2 ANQGSEA come from the germline V gene. DNA of the CDR3: TGCAGCGTTGAATTCCGGCCAGCTGGTGGGCAGTACTTC. Its translation: CSVEFRPAGGQYF.

This clonotype was recorded once. The V gene is TRBV5-4, the J gene TRBJ2-3, with D tentatively TRBD2 (6 bases). This CDR3 contains 15 residues. The germline V gene encodes CDR1 SGHNT and CDR2 YYREEE (reference sequence). V was trimmed by 0 bases and J by 5 bases, leaving 13 bases between them. CDR3 protein: CASSLGGAGRDTQYF. The CDR3 bases are TGTGCCAGCAGCTTGGGGGGCGCGGGGAGAGATACGCAGTATTTT. The full variable domain, its missing parts supplied by reference TRBV5-4 and TRBJ2-3, is ETGVTQSPTHLIKTRGQQVTLRCSSQSGHNTVSWYQQALGQGPQFIFQYYREEENGRGNFPPRFSGLQFPNYSSELNVNALELDDSALYLCASSLGGAGRDTQYFGPGTRLTVL.

This clonotype appeared a few times. Here the CDR3 DNA reads TGTGCCAGCAGCCGGGACAGGACCCAAAACATTCAGTACTTC. Translating gives CASSRDRTQNIQYF. The chain has TRBV14 and TRBJ2-4; 8 bases line up with TRBD1. Germline trimming cut 4 bases from V and 5 bases from J; bases unmatched to any gene: 4. Germline V CDR1 and CDR2: SGHDN, FVKESK. There are 14 residues in the CDR3.

There are many counts of this clonotype. The chain carries TRBV18 and TRBJ1-2; 8 bases match TRBD1. Trimming took 3 bases from V and 4 from J; bases not matched to a gene: 4. Germline assignment: CDR1 KGHSH and CDR2 LQKENI. CDR3 length equals 14 residues. For the CDR3, the DNA is TGTGCCAGCTCACCCGGACAGGGTGCCTATGGCTACACCTTC. This encodes CASSPGQGAYGYTF.

This clonotype was counted many times. The chain links TRBV4-3 to TRBJ2-1, with TRBD1 as a possible D gene (5 bases). The CDR3 totals 16 residues. Trimming shortened V by 0 bases and J by 1 base, and 10 bases separated the two germline ends. Germline V gives CDR1 LGHNA, CDR2 YSLEER. In DNA form, the CDR3 reads TGCGCCAGCAGCCAAGACGCCAGGGTGTCCTACAATGAGCAGTTCTTC. Translating gives CASSQDARVSYNEQFF.

This clonotype has a count of ten or more. CDR3 nucleotide sequence: TGTGCCAGCAGTTTAGACGGTGGACTAGCGGGCCCTAATGAGCAGTTCTTC. This gives the protein CASSLDGGLAGPNEQFF. V is TRBV28 and J is TRBJ2-1; TRBD2 matches 11 bases. The V and J ends lost 2 bases and 7 bases, in that order; junction bases with no gene match: 10. The CDR3 runs to 17 residues. Germline V gene sequence: CDR1 MDHEN, CDR2 SYDVKM.

In this sample, this clonotype turned up a few times. CDR3 in amino acids: CASSRQAYSNQPQHF. CDR3 in DNA: TGTGCCAGCAGCCGACAAGCTTATAGCAATCAGCCCCAGCATTTT. The chain combines TRBV7-2 with TRBJ1-5; D not resolved. Trimming removed 5 bases from V and 0 bases from J, with 11 bases in between. CDR3 length equals 15 residues. CDR1 SGHTA and CDR2 FQGNSA come from the germline V gene.

This chain connects TRBV3-1 to TRBJ2-3, with D perhaps being TRBD1 or TRBD2 (5 bases each). Germline lookup yields CDR1 LGHDT and CDR2 YNNKEL (reference sequence). This CDR3 contains 15 residues. Trimming pared 3 bases from V and 6 bases from J, leaving 16 bases between. The CDR3 DNA reads TGTGCCAGCAGCCATGGGACCCCCCCAGATGATACGCAGTATTTT. This sequence encodes CASSHGTPPDDTQYF.

This clonotype was counted ten times or more. The rearrangement uses TRBV5-6 and TRBJ2-5; perhaps TRBD2 as D (6 bases). This CDR3 comprises 14 residues. Germline-derived CDR1 and CDR2 are SGHDT and YYEEEE. V lost 2 bases, J lost 3 bases, and 11 bases lay in between. The DNA of the CDR3 is TGTGCCAGCAGCTTCGGAGGGGTGGAAGAGACCCAGTACTTC. This codes for CASSFGGVEETQYF. Complete variable domain (other parts from reference TRBV5-6 and TRBJ2-5): DAGVTQSPTHLIKTRGQQVTLRCSPKSGHDTVSWYQQALGQGPQFIFQYYEEEERQRGNFPDRFSGHQFPNYSSELNVNALLLGDSALYLCASSFGGVEETQYFGPGTRLLVL.

This clonotype showed up many times. This sequence joins TRBV5-4 and TRBJ2-7; no definite D call. V lost 0 bases, J lost 6 bases, and 7 bases lay in between. The germline V gene encodes CDR1 SGHNT and CDR2 YYREEE (reference sequence). The CDR3 loop spans 12 amino acids. The DNA of the CDR3 is TGTGCCAGCAGCTTGGATGGTGGCGAGCAGTACTTC. Translating it yields CASSLDGGEQYF. The full variable domain, its missing parts supplied by reference TRBV5-4 and TRBJ2-7, is ETGVTQSPTHLIKTRGQQVTLRCSSQSGHNTVSWYQQALGQGPQFIFQYYREEENGRGNFPPRFSGLQFPNYSSELNVNALELDDSALYLCASSLDGGEQYFGPGTRLTVT.

This clonotype appeared a few times. The CDR3 coding sequence is TGTGCCAGCAGCCAAGGAGTCTTTGAGCAGTTCTTC. This encodes CASSQGVFEQFF. V gene TRBV4-2 combines with J gene TRBJ2-1; D unclear. Trimming pared 1 base from V and 9 bases from J, leaving 7 bases between. The CDR3 loop spans 12 amino acids. Germline V gene lookup returns CDR1 LGHNA and CDR2 YNFKEQ.

This clonotype was observed many times. The rearrangement links TRBV7-2 to TRBJ2-1; unclear D gene. This CDR3 region has 12 residues. CDR1 and CDR2 (germline): SGHTA, FQGNSA. The V gene lost 8 bases and the J gene lost 4 bases, with 9 bases spanning the gap. The CDR3 DNA sequence: TGTGCCAGCGGGCCCCGGTACAATGAGCAGTTCTTC. Residues: CASGPRYNEQFF.

This clonotype was observed at least ten times. This chain links TRBV12-5 with TRBJ1-1, with unresolved D. This CDR3 contains 13 residues. V was clipped by 6 bases and J by 1 base, with 9 bases between them. Germline V CDR1 and CDR2: LGHNT, FRNRAP. The CDR3, as DNA: TGTGCTAGTGGGGGTGAGGCGAACACTGAAGCTTTCTTT. Its translation is CASGGEANTEAFF. The full variable domain, its missing parts supplied by reference TRBV12-5 and TRBJ1-1, is DARVTQTPRHKVTEMGQEVTMRCQPILGHNTVFWYRQTMMQGLELLAYFRNRAPLDDSGMPKDRFSAEMPDATLATLKIQPSEPRDSAVYFCASGGEANTEAFFGQGTRLTVV.

This clonotype was seen only a few times. The rearrangement joins TRBV3-1 to TRBJ2-7, with D perhaps matching TRBD1 (6 bases). The ends were cut back, 0 bases at V and 6 bases at J, with 15 bases in the middle. Germline values: CDR1 LGHDT, CDR2 YNNKEL (reference sequence). The CDR3 contains 15 residues. CDR3 sequence: CASSQDRTDVSEQYF. The CDR3 DNA follows: TGTGCCAGCAGCCAAGACAGGACAGACGTATCCGAGCAGTACTTC.

This clonotype was counted between two and nine times. The V gene is TRBV6-2 or TRBV6-3, the J gene TRBJ2-1; 10 bases align to TRBD1. The trim removed 5 bases at V and 6 bases at J, leaving 4 bases unmatched. The CDR3 loop spans 14 amino acids. The germline V gene has CDR1 MNHEY and CDR2 SVGEGT. The CDR3 loop is CASSQDRGSNEQFF. In DNA, the CDR3 is TGTGCCAGCAGTCAGGACAGGGGGAGCAATGAGCAGTTCTTC.

The chain has TRBV6-2 or TRBV6-3 and TRBJ2-2; D unclear. This CDR3 has 13 amino acids. Germline V gene sequence: CDR1 MNHEY, CDR2 SVGEGT. V was shortened by 5 bases and J by 5 bases, with 9 bases between the two germline ends. The CDR3 spells CASSPPVTGELFF. The CDR3 bases are TGTGCCAGCAGTCCCCCGGTAACCGGGGAGCTGTTTTTT.

Only a few counts were recorded for this clonotype. This chain uses TRBV7-9 with TRBJ2-3; D gene ambiguous. The germline V gene encodes CDR1 SEHNR and CDR2 FQNEAQ (reference sequence). Between the trimmed V and J ends, which lost 6 bases and 6 bases, there was a span of 4 bases. This CDR3 has 10 amino acids. CDR3 bases: TGTGCCAGCAGTACTGATACGCAGTATTTT. Translation gives CASSTDTQYF.

The chain joins TRBV7-2 to TRBJ2-1; 12 bases fit TRBD2. CDR1 SGHTA and CDR2 FQGNSA come from the germline V gene. There are 16 residues in the CDR3. V lost 5 bases to trimming and J lost 4 bases; unmatched junction nucleotides: 6. The CDR3 loop is CASSALLAGGYNEQFF. The CDR3 nucleotides read TGTGCCAGCAGCGCCCTACTAGCGGGGGGTTACAATGAGCAGTTCTTC.

This clonotype was recorded many times. The J gene is TRBJ2-2, the V gene TRBV4-1; D unclear. CDR1 is MGHRA and CDR2 is YSYEKL in the germline V gene. The CDR3 loop spans 13 amino acids. The V end lost 4 bases, the J end lost 6 bases, and 9 bases lay between the germline ends. The CDR3 DNA sequence: TGCGCCAGCAGCCTTACTGGACCCGGGGAGCTGTTTTTT. This translates into CASSLTGPGELFF.

This clonotype was seen at least ten times. This rearrangement joins TRBV7-2 to TRBJ2-2; TRBD2 is a possible D gene (6 bases). V was trimmed by 1 base and J by 5 bases, leaving 17 bases between them. Germline V gives CDR1 SGHTA, CDR2 FQGNSA. The CDR3 runs to 17 residues. This CDR3 is CASSLGSTRGRTGELFF. In DNA, the CDR3 is TGTGCCAGCAGCTTAGGGTCTACGCGGGGACGGACCGGGGAGCTGTTTTTT.